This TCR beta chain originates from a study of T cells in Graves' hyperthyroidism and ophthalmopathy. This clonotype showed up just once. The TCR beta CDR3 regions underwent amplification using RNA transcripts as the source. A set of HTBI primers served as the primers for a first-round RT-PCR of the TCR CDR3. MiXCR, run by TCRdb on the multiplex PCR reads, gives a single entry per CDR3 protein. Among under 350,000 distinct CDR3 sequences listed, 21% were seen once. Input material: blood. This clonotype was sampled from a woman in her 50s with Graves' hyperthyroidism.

The CDR3: CSVDQTGNTGELFF. In DNA, the CDR3 is TGCAGCGTTGACCAGACAGGGAACACCGGGGAGCTGTTTTTT. The chain combines TRBV29-1 with TRBJ2-2, with D perhaps TRBD1 (6 bases). The CDR3 extends over 14 amino acids. V dropped 3 bases and J dropped 1 base, with 9 bases sitting between them. Germline CDR1 is SQVTM and CDR2 is ANQGSEA.